This T cell receptor (beta chain) came from a study of spatial heterogeneity in lung cancer. TCRdb independently ran MiXCR on the 5' RACE reads; one entry per CDR3 protein. The sample carries about 25,000 distinct CDR3 sequences, over 6% recorded once. This clonotype was found a few times. Trimming stripped 3 bases from V and 2 bases from J, with 21 bases between. This CDR3 has 17 amino acids. CDR1 and CDR2 (germline): DFQATT, SNEGSKA (reference sequence). The sample's time point: sample taken at primary tumor resection. This sequence was found in a male donor with early-stage non-small cell lung cancer. Here the sequenced sample was PBMCs, taken at surgery. The V call is TRBV20-1, the J call TRBJ2-3; perhaps TRBD2 as D (6 bases). CDR3 protein: CSARSPEWGLTTDTQYF. The CDR3 DNA is TGCAGTGCTAGGAGCCCCGAGTGGGGACTTACCACAGATACGCAGTATTTT.